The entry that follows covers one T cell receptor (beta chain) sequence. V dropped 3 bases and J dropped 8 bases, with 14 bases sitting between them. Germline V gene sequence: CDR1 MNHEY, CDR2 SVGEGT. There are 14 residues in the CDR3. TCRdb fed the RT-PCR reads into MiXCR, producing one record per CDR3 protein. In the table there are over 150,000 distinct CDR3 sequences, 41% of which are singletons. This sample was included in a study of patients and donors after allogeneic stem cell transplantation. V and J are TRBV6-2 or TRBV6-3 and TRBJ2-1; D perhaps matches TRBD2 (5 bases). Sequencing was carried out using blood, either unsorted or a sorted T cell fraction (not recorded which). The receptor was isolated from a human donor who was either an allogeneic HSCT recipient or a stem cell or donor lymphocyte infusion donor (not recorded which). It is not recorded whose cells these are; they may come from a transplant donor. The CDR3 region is CASSYRGLVDEQFF. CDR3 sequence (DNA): TGTGCCAGCAGTTATCGGGGATTGGTGGATGAGCAGTTCTTC.